The source of this T cell receptor beta chain is a study of OX40 agonist ivuxolimab in advanced cancers. Background on the whole study: The costimulatory receptor OX40 (CD134) was targeted by ivuxolimab, a fully human IgG2 agonistic monoclonal antibody. Intravenous ivuxolimab was administered to patients every 2 weeks at six dose levels: 0.01, 0.1, 0.3, 1.5, 3 and 10 mg/kg. Of the roughly 53 patients in dose escalation, 19 had hepatocellular carcinoma, about 15 had melanoma, 9 had renal cell carcinoma and 9 had head and neck cancer. In the dose-escalation cohort, 70% to 85% of patients were male, and the mean age was around 60 years, with a range of about 23 to 80. Patients were allowed to have had prior anti-PD-1, anti-PD-L1 or anti-CTLA-4 therapy, and around 40% of the dose-escalation patients had previously received checkpoint inhibitors. Partial responses occurred in three dose-escalation patients: two with cutaneous melanoma and one with hepatocellular carcinoma. Peripheral TCRbeta sequencing was intended to test whether TCR sequence diversity was altered and clonal T-cell expansion was caused by ivuxolimab. The monotherapy dose-escalation portion (N of about 47 patients) of the phase I ivuxolimab trial is reported in the paper.

The trial excluded patients who had a history of autoimmune disease or who were on systemic immunosuppression. Peripheral blood for TCR sequencing was collected from all dose cohorts at baseline, on cycle 4 day 1, and on cycle 7 day 1. The samples were taken from a phase I, first-in-human, multicenter, open-label dose-escalation trial of ivuxolimab. Adults with locally advanced or metastatic melanoma, renal cell, hepatocellular, or head and neck squamous cell carcinoma were enrolled in the trial. Before TCR sequencing, CD4+ and CD8+ T cells were separately sorted from peripheral blood. To sequence the TCRbeta CDR3 region, genomic DNA was isolated from the sorted cells. The immunoSEQ Assay was used for sequencing of TCRbeta CDR3 regions. This immuneACCESS table, as held by TCRdb, lists in-frame sequences with V and J called but not all clones. Of the missing ones, under half trace to an unresolved V gene in checked studies; the others have no known cause. The sample contains about 100,000 clones, over 75% of them found a single time. The ten largest make up about 0.15% of the sample.

Study-level results and caveats: Low levels of normalized T-cell clonal expansion were also seen in some patients who did not respond. After ivuxolimab, more expanded clones were found on average in CD8+ T cells than in CD4+ T cells. At doses from 0.1 to 3.0 mg/kg, clonal expansion was seen in both CD4+ and CD8+ blood T cells between baseline and week 6. In the 0.1-3.0 mg/kg groups, partial responders were among the patients with the lowest normalized peripheral clonal expansion, particularly in CD8+ T cells. Which antigens the clonally expanded peripheral T cells were specific for was not determined.

In the case of this clone: Its target antigen remains unknown. No clone much larger than this one lies a single base away; base qualities are absent.

Reading the germline V gene (reference sequence) gives CDR1 GTSNPN and CDR2 SVGIG. From its cysteine to its phenylalanine, the CDR3 spans 12 amino acids. The retained sequence is limited to the CDR3, 36 bases, with the frame set at the first base. V loses 3 bases of germline sequence and J loses 6 bases, and the interval between the two ends is 9 bases. Sequenced material: CD4+ or CD8+ T cells sorted from blood, taken in a trial of the OX40 agonist ivuxolimab. This clonotype was sampled from an adult with an advanced solid tumor such as melanoma, head and neck, liver or kidney cancer. The chain is encoded by TRBV30 joined to TRBJ1-5; too little of a D gene remains to name it. The nucleotides read TGTGCCTGGAGAGAGGGCTCTCAGCCCCAGCATTTT. Its translation is CAWREGSQPQHF. Full variable domain (CDR3 extended with the reference TRBV30 and TRBJ1-5 proteins): SQTIHQWPATLVQPVGSPLSLECTVEGTSNPNLYWYRQAAGRGLQLLFYSVGIGQISSEVPQNLSASRPQDRQFILSSKKLLLSDSGFYLCAWREGSQPQHFGDGTRLSIL.